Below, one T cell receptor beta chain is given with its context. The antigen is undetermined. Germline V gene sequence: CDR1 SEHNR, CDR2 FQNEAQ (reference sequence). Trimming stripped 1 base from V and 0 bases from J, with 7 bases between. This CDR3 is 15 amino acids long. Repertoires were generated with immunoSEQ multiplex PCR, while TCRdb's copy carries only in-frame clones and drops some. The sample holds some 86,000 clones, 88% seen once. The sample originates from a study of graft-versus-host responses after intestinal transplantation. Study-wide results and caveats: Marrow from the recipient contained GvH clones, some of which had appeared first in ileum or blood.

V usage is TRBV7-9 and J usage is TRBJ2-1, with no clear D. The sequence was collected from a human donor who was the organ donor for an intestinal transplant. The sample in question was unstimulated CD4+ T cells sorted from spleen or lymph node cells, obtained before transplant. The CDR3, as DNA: TGTGCCAGCAGCTTAGGGCAGGTCTCCTACAATGAGCAGTTCTTC. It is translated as CASSLGQVSYNEQFF. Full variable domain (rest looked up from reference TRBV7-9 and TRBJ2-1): DTGVSQNPRHKITKRGQNVTFRCDPISEHNRLYWYRQTLGQGPEFLTYFQNEAQLEKSRLLSDRFSAERPKGSFSTLEIQRTEQGDSAMYLCASSLGQVSYNEQFFGPGTRLTVL.